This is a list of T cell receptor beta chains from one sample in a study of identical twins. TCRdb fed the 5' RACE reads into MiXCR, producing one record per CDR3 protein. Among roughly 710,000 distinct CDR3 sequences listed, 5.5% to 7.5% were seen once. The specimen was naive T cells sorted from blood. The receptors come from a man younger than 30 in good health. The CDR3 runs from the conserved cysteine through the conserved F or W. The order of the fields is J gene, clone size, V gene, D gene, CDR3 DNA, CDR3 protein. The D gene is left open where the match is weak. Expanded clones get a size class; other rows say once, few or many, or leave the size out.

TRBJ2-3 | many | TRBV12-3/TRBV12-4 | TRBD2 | TGTGCCAGCAGTTTAGCTTTAGAGCGGGGCCCAGATACGCAGTATTTT | CASSLALERGPDTQYF
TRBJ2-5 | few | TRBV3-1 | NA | TGTGCCAGCAGCCAAGGAGGCAGGGGAGAAGAGACCCAGTACTTC | CASSQGGRGEETQYF
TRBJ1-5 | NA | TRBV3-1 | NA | TGTGCCAGCAGCCAAGACGCAGGAGGCAATCAGCCCCAGCATTTT | CASSQDAGGNQPQHF
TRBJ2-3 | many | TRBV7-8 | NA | TGTGCCAGCAGCTTTCTGCAGGTGGCAGATACGCAGTATTTT | CASSFLQVADTQYF
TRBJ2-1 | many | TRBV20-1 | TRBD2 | TGCAGTGCTAGAGGACTAGCGGGAGTATTGCATGAGCAGTTCTTC | CSARGLAGVLHEQFF
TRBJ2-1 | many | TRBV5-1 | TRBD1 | TGCGCCAGCAGCAACGGACAGGGTGGGAATGAGCAGTTCTTC | CASSNGQGGNEQFF
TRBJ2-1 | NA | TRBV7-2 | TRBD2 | TGTGCCAGCAGCCCTCTAGCGGAGAACTACAATGAGCAGTTCTTC | CASSPLAENYNEQFF
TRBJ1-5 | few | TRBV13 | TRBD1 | TGTGCCAGCAACCCGGGACAGGGGGCCCAGCCCCAGCATTTT | CASNPGQGAQPQHF
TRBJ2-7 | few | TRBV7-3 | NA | TGTGCCAGCAGCTTAAGGGGCTATGGAGACGAGCAGTACTTC | CASSLRGYGDEQYF
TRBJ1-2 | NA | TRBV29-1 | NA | TGCAGCGTTGAAGATCGCGCCAGGAACTATGGCTACACCTTC | CSVEDRARNYGYTF
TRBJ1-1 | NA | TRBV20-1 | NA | TGCAGTGCTCGCGGGCCCTGGAAGGACACTGAAGCTTTCTTT | CSARGPWKDTEAFF
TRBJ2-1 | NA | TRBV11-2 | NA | TGTGCCAGCAGCCGATGGGGGCCAACAGGGAAGGGCAATGAGCAGTTCTTC | CASSRWGPTGKGNEQFF
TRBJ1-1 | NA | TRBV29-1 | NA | TGCAGCGTTACGGGGGGGGCTGAAGCTTTCTTT | CSVTGGAEAFF
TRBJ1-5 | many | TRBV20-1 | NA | TGCAGTGCTAGAGATAGGAATCCGGCGAATCAGCCCCAGCATTTT | CSARDRNPANQPQHF
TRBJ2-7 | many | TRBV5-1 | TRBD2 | TGCGCCAGCAGACTACTAGCGGGAGTTTACGAGCAGTACTTC | CASRLLAGVYEQYF
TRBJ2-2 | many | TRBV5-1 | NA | TGCGCCAGCAGCCCTCAGATGGTCGGGGAGCTGTTTTTT | CASSPQMVGELFF
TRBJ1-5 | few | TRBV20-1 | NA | TGCAGTGCTAGAGGGGGGGCTGAACAGCCCCAGCATTTT | CSARGGAEQPQHF
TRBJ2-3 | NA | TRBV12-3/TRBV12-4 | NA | NA | CASSSVAGGSYF
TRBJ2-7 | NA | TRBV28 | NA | TGTGCCAGCAGTTCCCCGATGCCAGGGTCATCCTACGAGCAGTACTTC | CASSSPMPGSSYEQYF
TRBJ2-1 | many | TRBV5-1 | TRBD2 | TGCGCCAGCAGCCCGCGGATCCAGGCGGGAGGTAAAGAGCAGTTCTTC | CASSPRIQAGGKEQFF
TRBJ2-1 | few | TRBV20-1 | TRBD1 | TGCAGTGCATACCTCGGGACAGGGGTTTACAATGAGCAGTTCTTC | CSAYLGTGVYNEQFF
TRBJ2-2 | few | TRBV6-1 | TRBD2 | TGTGCCAGCAGTCGAGTAGCGGGTACGAACACCGGGGAGCTGTTTTTT | CASSRVAGTNTGELFF
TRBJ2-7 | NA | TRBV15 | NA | TGTGCCACCAGCAGAGATTTAGAGGACGAGCAGTACTTC | CATSRDLEDEQYF
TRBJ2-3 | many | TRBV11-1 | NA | TGTGCCAGCAGCTTAAAGTTGGGGGGCGCCTCCCTCACAGATACGCAGTATTTT | CASSLKLGGASLTDTQYF
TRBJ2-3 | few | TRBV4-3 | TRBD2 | TGCGCCAGCAGCCAAGCTATTAGCGGGAGCCGCACAGATACGCAGTATTTT | CASSQAISGSRTDTQYF
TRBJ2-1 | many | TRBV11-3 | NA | TGTGCCAGCAGCTCGCTCTTACTCCCCAATGAGCAGTTCTTC | CASSSLLLPNEQFF
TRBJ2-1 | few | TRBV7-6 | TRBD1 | TGTGCCAGCAGCCTCACCCTGACAGGGCGGAATGAGCAGTTCTTC | CASSLTLTGRNEQFF
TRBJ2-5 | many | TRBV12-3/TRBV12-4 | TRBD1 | TGTGCCAGCAGTTTGGACAGGGGAACGGAGACCCAGTACTTC | CASSLDRGTETQYF
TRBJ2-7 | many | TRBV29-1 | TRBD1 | TGCAGCGCTGAAGGACAGGGGCGCTACGAGCAGTACTTC | CSAEGQGRYEQYF
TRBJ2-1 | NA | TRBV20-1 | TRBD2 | TGCAGTGCTAGAAGGGGAGGGCCCGCGGCTGAGCAGTTCTTC | CSARRGGPAAEQFF
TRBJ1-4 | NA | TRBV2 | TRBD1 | TGTGCCAGCAGTGACGCCAAGGACAGGGCCTCTAATGAAAAACTGTTTTTT | CASSDAKDRASNEKLFF
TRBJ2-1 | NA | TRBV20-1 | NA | TGCAGTGCTAGAGATATGCTGGGACGGGATGAGCAGTTCTTC | CSARDMLGRDEQFF
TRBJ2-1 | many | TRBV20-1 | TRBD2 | TGCAGTGCTAGCGGGGCGGGCCATAGCCTAGCGGGAGGGAGTGAGCAGTTCTTC | CSASGAGHSLAGGSEQFF
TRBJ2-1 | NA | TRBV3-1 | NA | TGTGCCAGCAGCCAATTCCCCATAAATGAGCAGTTCTTC | CASSQFPINEQFF
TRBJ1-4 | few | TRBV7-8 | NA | TGTGCCAGCAGCTTAAATCAAAGGGAGAGTGAAAAACTGTTTTTT | CASSLNQRESEKLFF
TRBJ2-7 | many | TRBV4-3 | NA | TGCGCCAGCAGCCAAGATGTGTCGCGAGAGCAGTACTTC | CASSQDVSREQYF
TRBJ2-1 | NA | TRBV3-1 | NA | TGTGCCAGCAGCCAAGAGGCGGGTCCCTACAATGAGCAGTTCTTC | CASSQEAGPYNEQFF
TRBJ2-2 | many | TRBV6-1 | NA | TGTGCCAGCAGTGACCCCCTCGCGGGGCATGGCGGGGAGCTGTTTTTT | CASSDPLAGHGGELFF
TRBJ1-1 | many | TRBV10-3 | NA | TGTGCCATCGGAGACAGCCGATTCGCTGAAGCTTTCTTT | CAIGDSRFAEAFF
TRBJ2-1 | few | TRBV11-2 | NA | TGTGCCAGCGGGCTCCTAGGGGGAAATTACAATGAGCAGTTCTTC | CASGLLGGNYNEQFF
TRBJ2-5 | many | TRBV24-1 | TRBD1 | TGTGCCACCAGTGATGGACAGGGAAAAGAGACCCAGTACTTC | CATSDGQGKETQYF
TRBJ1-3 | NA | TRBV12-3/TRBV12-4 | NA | TGTGCCAGCAGCAGACGCTCTGGAAACACCATATATTTT | CASSRRSGNTIYF
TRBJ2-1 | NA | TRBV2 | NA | TGTGCCAGCAGTGTTAAAGTTTCCTACAATGAGCAGTTCTTC | CASSVKVSYNEQFF